This T cell receptor (beta chain) was sequenced in a study of memory CD4+ T cells and cytomegalovirus serostatus. Study-wide points: Suggested: most of the CMV-linked TCR signature lies in CD4+ memory cells.

This clone came up once. Its antigen remains unknown. Single viable CD3+CD4+CD8-CD45RO+ cells were sorted as the memory CD4+ T cells. CMV serostatus came from serum IgG against pp150, pp28, p38, p52. CDR3 length equals 12 residues. Trimming removed 6 bases from V and 5 bases from J; junction bases left unmatched: 5. CDR1 is GTSNPN and CDR2 is SVGIG in the germline V gene (reference sequence). The repertoire was sequenced with immunoSEQ multiplex PCR; TCRdb's copy has only in-frame clones and lacks some. The top ten clones hold under 0.5% of a sample with roughly 50,000 clones, approximately 82% of them seen once.

The sample consisted of memory CD4+ T cells from blood. This receptor was identified in an adult in good health and CMV-seronegative. Some clones in this sample may be carry-over from other donors' samples. This chain joins TRBV30 and TRBJ2-5, with TRBD1 matching over 8 bases. This CDR3 is CACRGLEETQYF. Here the CDR3 DNA reads TGTGCCTGCAGGGGGCTGGAGGAGACCCAGTACTTC.